The rows below give T cell receptor beta chains drawn from one sample of a study of blood T cell repertoires in COVID-19. TCRdb's copy holds only in-frame clones and misses some; the assay was immunoSEQ multiplex PCR. The sample includes 200,000 to 250,000 clones, about nine tenths of them seen just once. The sample was peripheral blood. The receptor set was obtained from a man between 25 and 39 years old with COVID-19, enrolled during active disease. CDR3s include the opening cysteine and the closing phenylalanine or tryptophan. D genes are given only for firm matches. Rows may omit the clone size; those that give it use once, few, many or a size class.

v_gene	d_gene	abundance	j_gene	CDR3aa	CDR3nt
TRBV18	.	.	TRBJ1-1	CASSRGVVNTEAFF	TGTGCCAGCTCACGGGGGGTTGTGAACACTGAAGCTTTCTTT
TRBV3-1/TRBV3-2	.	.	TRBJ2-7	CASSQGQRSYEQYF	TGTGCCAGCAGCCAAGGACAGCGCTCCTACGAGCAGTACTTC
TRBV6-1	TRBD1	.	TRBJ1-2	CASSELGQVYGNYGYTF	TGTGCCAGCAGTGAACTAGGACAGGTATATGGTAACTATGGCTACACCTTC
TRBV28	TRBD1	.	TRBJ2-2	CASSLQGPGELFF	TGTGCCAGCAGTCTACAGGGGCCCGGGGAGCTGTTTTTT
TRBV12-3/TRBV12-4	.	.	TRBJ2-7	CASSPRVSNEQYF	TGTGCCAGCAGCCCTCGGGTATCGAACGAGCAGTACTTC
TRBV11-3	TRBD1	.	TRBJ1-2	CASSLGGQTRVGYTF	TGTGCCAGCAGCTTAGGGGGACAGACCCGAGTGGGCTACACCTTC
TRBV5-1	TRBD1	.	TRBJ1-1	CASSIRDRGNAEAFF	TGCGCCAGCAGCATCCGGGACAGGGGGAATGCTGAAGCTTTCTTT
TRBV19	TRBD1	.	TRBJ1-1	CASRWGQGMDTEAFF	TGTGCCAGTAGATGGGGACAGGGGATGGACACTGAAGCTTTCTTT
TRBV6-2/TRBV6-3	.	.	TRBJ2-3	CASSYGDTQYF	TGTGCCAGCAGTTACGGCGATACGCAGTATTTT
TRBV18	.	.	TRBJ2-3	CASSPLEEITDTQYF	TGTGCCAGCTCACCTTTGGAGGAGATCACAGATACGCAGTATTTT
TRBV6-5	TRBD1	once	TRBJ1-2	CASSYSTTGGYGYTF	TGTGCCAGCAGTTACTCGACTACAGGGGGCTATGGCTACACCTTC
TRBV18	TRBD1	.	TRBJ2-1	CASSPRQGADNEQFF	TGTGCCAGCTCACCCAGACAGGGGGCGGACAATGAGCAGTTCTTC
TRBV27	TRBD2	.	TRBJ2-7	CASSPGLAGGLPNSYEQYF	TGTGCCAGCAGTCCGGGACTAGCGGGAGGACTTCCTAATTCCTACGAGCAGTACTTC
TRBV5-1	TRBD2	.	TRBJ2-7	CASSSRGEPYEQYF	TGCGCCAGCAGTTCCCGGGGGGAGCCCTACGAGCAGTACTTC
TRBV7-3	TRBD1	.	TRBJ1-1	CASSSDRGYTEAFF	TGTGCCAGCAGCTCCGACAGGGGGTACACTGAAGCTTTCTTT
TRBV5-1	.	.	TRBJ2-2	CASTVFGSELFF	TGCGCCAGCACCGTTTTCGGTAGCGAGCTGTTTTTT
TRBV9	.	.	TRBJ2-1	CASSVASHNEQFF	TGTGCCAGCAGCGTAGCTAGCCACAATGAGCAGTTCTTC
TRBV4-2	TRBD1	.	TRBJ1-2	CASSQGQGYGYTF	TGTGCCAGCAGCCAAGGACAGGGCTATGGCTACACCTTC
TRBV14	.	few	TRBJ1-1	CASSRGMNTEAFF	TGTGCCAGCAGTCGCGGCATGAACACTGAAGCTTTCTTT
TRBV6-5	TRBD1	.	TRBJ2-7	CASRQGPGVSYEQYF	TGTGCCAGCAGACAGGGGCCAGGGGTCTCCTACGAGCAGTACTTC
TRBV5-4	.	.	TRBJ2-7	CASSLNRVYEQYF	TGTGCCAGCAGCTTGAACAGGGTCTACGAGCAGTACTTC
TRBV29-1	TRBD1	once	TRBJ2-7	CSTGEGARYEQYF	TGCAGCACCGGAGAGGGGGCGCGTTACGAGCAGTACTTC
TRBV7-2	TRBD1	few	TRBJ2-7	CASSFRDRVPLEQYF	TGTGCCAGCAGCTTCCGGGACAGGGTGCCCCTAGAGCAGTACTTC
TRBV25-1	TRBD1	.	TRBJ2-7	CASSDLRGTGTSYEQYF	TGTGCCAGCAGTGATCTGCGGGGGACAGGGACCTCCTACGAGCAGTACTTC
TRBV27	TRBD2	.	TRBJ2-7	CASRPRAGGTYEQYF	TGTGCCAGCCGCCCCAGGGCGGGGGGTACCTACGAGCAGTACTTC
TRBV19	.	once	TRBJ2-3	CASKGRTDTQYF	TGTGCCAGTAAGGGGCGTACAGATACGCAGTATTTT
TRBV9	TRBD1	.	TRBJ1-1	CASSVTGGNTEAFF	TGTGCCAGCAGCGTCACAGGGGGGAACACTGAAGCTTTCTTT
TRBV5-1	TRBD2	.	TRBJ2-3	CASSSPPGLVGGDTQYF	TGCGCCAGCAGCTCTCCACCGGGACTAGTGGGGGGAGATACGCAGTATTTT
TRBV5-1	.	.	TRBJ2-4	CASSLLGHEGAKNIQYF	TGCGCCAGCAGCTTGCTCGGACACGAAGGGGCCAAAAACATTCAGTACTTC
TRBV28	.	.	TRBJ1-1	CASSLFRQNTEAFF	TGTGCCAGCAGTTTGTTCCGACAGAACACTGAAGCTTTCTTT
TRBV28	TRBD2	.	TRBJ2-7	CASSSGLAGGTYEQYF	TGTGCCAGCAGTTCGGGACTAGCGGGAGGAACCTACGAGCAGTACTTC
TRBV19	.	.	TRBJ2-4	CASSLGGRAKNIQYF	TGTGCCAGTAGTTTAGGTGGCAGAGCCAAAAACATTCAGTACTTC
TRBV5-6	.	once	TRBJ1-6	CASSLFSRVNSPLHF	TGTGCCAGCAGCTTATTTTCCAGGGTTAATTCACCCCTCCACTTT
TRBV27	TRBD1	.	TRBJ1-1	CASSLGGGNTEAFF	TGTGCCAGCAGTTTAGGAGGGGGCAACACTGAAGCTTTCTTT
TRBV3-1/TRBV3-2	TRBD2	.	TRBJ2-1	CASSPSTSIYEQFF	TGTGCCAGCAGCCCCTCGACTAGCATCTATGAGCAGTTCTTC
TRBV7-9	TRBD2	.	TRBJ2-1	CASSLTSGNYNEQFF	TGTGCCAGCAGCTTGACTAGCGGGAACTACAATGAGCAGTTCTTC
TRBV5-5	.	.	TRBJ1-1	CASSSSTAISNTEAFF	TGTGCCAGCAGCTCTAGTACGGCGATCTCCAACACTGAAGCTTTCTTT
TRBV28	.	.	TRBJ1-1	CATLGGGRTEAFF	TGTGCCACTCTTGGCGGGGGTAGGACTGAAGCTTTCTTT
TRBV20-1	.	.	TRBJ2-2	CSASFRVTGELFF	TGCAGTGCTAGTTTCCGAGTCACCGGGGAGCTGTTTTTT
TRBV27	TRBD1	.	TRBJ2-7	CASSSPDRVRYEQYF	TGTGCCAGCAGTTCACCGGACAGGGTGAGGTACGAGCAGTACTTC
TRBV9	TRBD1	.	TRBJ1-2	CASSARDRELNGYTF	TGTGCCAGCAGCGCCCGGGACAGGGAGCTCAATGGCTACACCTTC
TRBV5-1	.	.	TRBJ1-1	CASFSIENTEAFF	TGCGCCAGCTTTTCTATTGAGAACACTGAAGCTTTCTTT
TRBV9	TRBD2	.	TRBJ2-3	CASSERLAGSTDTQYF	TGTGCCAGCAGCGAACGACTAGCGGGTAGCACAGATACGCAGTATTTT
TRBV10-2	.	.	TRBJ1-2	CASRGGDGYGYTF	TGCGCCAGTCGTGGGGGGGATGGCTATGGCTACACCTTC
TRBV28	TRBD2	.	TRBJ2-1	CASRLPGLAGRHYNEQFF	TGTGCCAGCAGGTTACCGGGACTAGCGGGACGACACTACAATGAGCAGTTCTTC
TRBV19	TRBD1	.	TRBJ2-7	CASSIQGQGLYEQYF	TGTGCCAGTAGTATCCAGGGACAGGGTCTCTACGAGCAGTACTTC
TRBV29-1	TRBD1	.	TRBJ1-1	CSVVNRGPTAEAFF	TGCAGCGTCGTAAACAGGGGTCCCACGGCCGAAGCTTTCTTT
TRBV27	TRBD1	.	TRBJ2-1	CASSPRQGSSERINEQFF	TGTGCCAGCAGTCCACGACAGGGAAGTAGCGAGCGAATCAATGAGCAGTTCTTC
TRBV5-4	TRBD1	.	TRBJ2-7	CASSPGGRDEQYF	TGTGCCAGCAGCCCAGGGGGCAGAGACGAGCAGTACTTC
TRBV7-3	.	.	TRBJ2-7	CASSSGSGGAEQYF	TGTGCCAGCAGCTCTGGGTCTGGAGGGGCCGAGCAGTACTTC
TRBV7-9	TRBD1	.	TRBJ1-1	CASSPDRGGSTEAFF	TGTGCCAGCAGCCCAGACAGGGGAGGAAGCACTGAAGCTTTCTTT